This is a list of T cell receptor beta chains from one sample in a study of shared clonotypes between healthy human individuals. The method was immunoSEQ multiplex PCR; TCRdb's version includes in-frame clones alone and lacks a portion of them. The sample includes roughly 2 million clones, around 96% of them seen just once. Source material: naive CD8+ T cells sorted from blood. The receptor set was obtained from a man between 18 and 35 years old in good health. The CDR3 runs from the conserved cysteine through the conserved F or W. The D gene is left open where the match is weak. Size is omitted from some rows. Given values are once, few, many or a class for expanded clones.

CDR3 protein: CASSQVWDSANTEAFF
CDR3 DNA: TGCGCCAGCAGCCAAGTTTGGGACAGTGCGAACACTGAAGCTTTCTTT
D gene: TRBD1
V gene: TRBV4-3
J gene: TRBJ1-1
CDR3 length: 16
clone size: NA

CDR3 protein: CASSGRTGSYEQYF
CDR3 DNA: TGTGCCAGTAGTGGCCGGACCGGCTCCTACGAGCAGTACTTC
D gene: NA
V gene: TRBV19
J gene: TRBJ2-7
CDR3 length: 14
clone size: NA

CDR3 protein: CASSQEQLAGVTDTQYF
CDR3 DNA: TGCGCCAGCAGCCAAGAACAACTAGCGGGAGTGACAGATACGCAGTATTTT
D gene: TRBD2
V gene: TRBV4-1
J gene: TRBJ2-3
CDR3 length: 17
clone size: NA

CDR3 protein: CASSPGRTYGYTF
CDR3 DNA: TGTGCCAGCAGCCCGGGACGGACCTATGGCTACACCTTC
D gene: NA
V gene: TRBV7-8
J gene: TRBJ1-2
CDR3 length: 13
clone size: NA

CDR3 protein: CASSPVGEGQGNTIYF
CDR3 DNA: TGCGCCAGCAGCCCGGTCGGGGAGGGTCAAGGAAACACCATATATTTT
D gene: NA
V gene: TRBV4-1
J gene: TRBJ1-3
CDR3 length: 16
clone size: NA

CDR3 protein: CASSLGGNRGHDGYTF
CDR3 DNA: TGTGCCAGCAGCTTAGGAGGGAACAGGGGGCACGATGGCTACACCTTC
D gene: TRBD1
V gene: TRBV13
J gene: TRBJ1-2
CDR3 length: 16
clone size: NA

CDR3 protein: CASSPRGRYEQYF
CDR3 DNA: TGTGCCAGCAGCCCAAGGGGAAGGTACGAGCAGTACTTC
D gene: NA
V gene: TRBV6-5
J gene: TRBJ2-7
CDR3 length: 13
clone size: NA

CDR3 protein: CASSGDREQTVSYEQYF
CDR3 DNA: TGTGCCAGCAGTGGGGACAGGGAACAGACGGTCTCCTACGAGCAGTACTTC
D gene: TRBD1
V gene: TRBV2
J gene: TRBJ2-7
CDR3 length: 17
clone size: NA

CDR3 protein: CASSEIRETQYF
CDR3 DNA: TGTGCCAGCAGTGAGATTAGAGAGACCCAGTACTTC
D gene: NA
V gene: TRBV25-1
J gene: TRBJ2-5
CDR3 length: 12
clone size: NA

CDR3 protein: CASSVVGGHQETQYF
CDR3 DNA: TGTGCCAGCTCGGTCGTCGGGGGGCATCAAGAGACCCAGTACTTC
D gene: NA
V gene: TRBV18
J gene: TRBJ2-5
CDR3 length: 15
clone size: NA

CDR3 protein: CASSQDISGYEQYF
CDR3 DNA: TGCGCCAGCAGCCAAGATATATCGGGCTACGAGCAGTACTTC
D gene: NA
V gene: TRBV4-3
J gene: TRBJ2-7
CDR3 length: 14
clone size: NA

CDR3 protein: CASSPGLEVMEQYF
CDR3 DNA: TGTGCCAGCAGTCCGGGACTGGAAGTTATGGAGCAGTACTTC
D gene: NA
V gene: TRBV27
J gene: TRBJ2-7
CDR3 length: 14
clone size: once

CDR3 protein: CASSLSNQGGPDEQYF
CDR3 DNA: TGTGCCAGCAGTTTATCTAACCAGGGGGGGCCCGACGAGCAGTACTTC
D gene: NA
V gene: TRBV27
J gene: TRBJ2-7
CDR3 length: 16
clone size: NA

CDR3 protein: CASSPWGSSYEQYF
CDR3 DNA: TGTGCCAGCAGCCCCTGGGGCAGCTCCTACGAGCAGTACTTC
D gene: NA
V gene: TRBV5-5
J gene: TRBJ2-7
CDR3 length: 14
clone size: once